A single sample is the source of the 29 T cell receptor beta chains below, sequenced in a study of OX40 agonist ivuxolimab in advanced cancers. TCRdb's copy holds only in-frame clones and misses some; the assay was immunoSEQ multiplex PCR. Among approximately 42,000 clones listed, 88% were seen once. This material consisted of CD4+ or CD8+ T cells sorted from blood, taken in a trial of the OX40 agonist ivuxolimab. These receptors came from an adult with an advanced solid tumor such as melanoma, head and neck, liver or kidney cancer.

The chain couples TRBV5-6 to TRBJ1-4; D might be TRBD1 (5 bases). The CDR3 contains 14 residues. Germline lookup yields CDR1 SGHDT and CDR2 YYEEEE. V shed 2 bases and J shed 7 bases, with 12 bases lying between them. The CDR3 DNA sequence: TGTGCCAGCAGCTTAGGGACGGACCTTGAAAAACTGTTTTTT. Protein product: CASSLGTDLEKLFF.

The V call is TRBV5-8, the J call TRBJ2-7; D might be TRBD1 (5 bases). In germline, CDR1 is SGHTS, CDR2 YDEGEE. V dropped 0 bases and J dropped 2 bases, with 9 bases sitting between them. The CDR3 totals 14 residues. The CDR3 sequence: CASSLAAGTYEQYV. CDR3 coding DNA: TGTGCCAGCAGCTTGGCGGCAGGGACCTACGAGCAGTACGTC.

This rearrangement joins TRBV7-9 to TRBJ1-2, with D possibly matching TRBD1 (5 bases). V gave up 2 bases and J gave up 3 bases, with 16 bases separating them. CDR3 length: 16 residues. Germline loops: CDR1 SEHNR, CDR2 FQNEAQ (reference sequence). The CDR3 DNA follows: TGTGCCAGCAGCTTATTAGCTAGGGACGCCTACTATGGCTACACCTTC. Its protein product is CASSLLARDAYYGYTF.

The chain links TRBV28 to TRBJ2-3, with a weak D call TRBD1 (7 bases). The CDR3 has 17 amino acids. V was clipped by 6 bases and J by 2 bases, with 21 bases between them. Germline CDR1 reads MDHEN; CDR2 reads SYDVKM. The CDR3 sequence is CASSLRGGTEITDTQYF. CDR3 nucleotide sequence: TGTGCCAGCAGCCTAAGAGGGGGGACAGAGATCACAGATACGCAGTATTTT.

The CDR3 here is CASSPGQDNQPQHF. CDR3 in DNA: TGTGCCAGCAGCCCTGGACAGGACAATCAGCCCCAGCATTTT. The chain employs TRBV5-5 and TRBJ1-5; TRBD1 matches at 7 bases. The CDR3 sequence is 14 residues long. V dropped 4 bases and J dropped 3; count of bases not matched to a gene: 4. Germline V gene sequence: CDR1 SGHKS, CDR2 YYEKEE (reference sequence).

The chain employs TRBV5-1 and TRBJ2-3, with D perhaps matching TRBD2 (6 bases). The CDR3 sequence is 16 residues long. Germline-derived CDR1 and CDR2 are SGHRS and YFSETQ. The ends were cut back, 1 base at V and 2 bases at J, with 14 bases in the middle. The CDR3 bases are TGCGCCAGCAGCTTGCCGCGGGACGGACCCACAGATACGCAGTATTTT. Translation gives CASSLPRDGPTDTQYF.

Comment on this clone: Mismatch with germline at one junction end may stem from a read error. This chain connects TRBV6-5 to TRBJ2-5; unclear D gene. The CDR3 totals 14 residues. CDR1 MNHEY and CDR2 SVGAGI come from the germline V gene. In DNA, the CDR3 is TGTGCCAGCAGTCACAACCGTAAACAAGGGACCCAGTACTTC. This sequence encodes CASSHNRKQGTQYF.

The chain carries TRBV4-1 and TRBJ1-5; D is unclear. The CDR3 extends over 13 amino acids. CDR1 is MGHRA and CDR2 is YSYEKL in the germline V gene. V lost 1 base and J 1 base, leaving 2 bases between the germline ends. The DNA for the CDR3 is TGCGCCAGCAGCCAAGTGAGCAATCAGCCCCAGCATTTT. Protein sequence: CASSQVSNQPQHF.

CDR3 DNA: TGTGCCATCAGTGAGTCAGTTCCCGAAAAGAACACCGGGGAGCTGTTTTTT. This codes for CAISESVPEKNTGELFF. V is TRBV10-3 and J is TRBJ2-2; D is uncertain. The ends were cut back, 0 bases at V and 1 base at J, with 12 bases in the middle. The CDR3 is 17 amino acids. From germline, CDR1 is ENHRY and CDR2 SYGVKD.

The chain combines TRBV7-2 with TRBJ2-7; 7 bases align to TRBD1. This CDR3 region has 13 residues. V was pared by 5 bases and J by 7 bases, with 8 bases of the junction left unmatched. Germline V lookup: CDR1 SGHTA, CDR2 FQGNSA. CDR3 amino acids: CASSEYDRAEQYV. The CDR3 DNA reads TGTGCCAGCAGCGAATACGACAGGGCAGAGCAGTACGTC.

V is TRBV28 and J is TRBJ1-2; D gene unclear. The ends were cut back, 5 bases at V and 0 bases at J, with 7 bases in the middle. The CDR3 is made up of 13 amino acids. The germline V gene has CDR1 MDHEN and CDR2 SYDVKM. The CDR3 loop is CASSEGSNYGYTF. The CDR3 coding sequence is TGTGCCAGCAGTGAAGGATCTAACTATGGCTACACCTTC.

The V and J genes are TRBV28 and TRBJ2-3; 10 positions match TRBD2. In germline, CDR1 is MDHEN, CDR2 SYDVKM. The CDR3 has 15 residues. With 2 bases clipped from V and 5 bases from J, the junction kept 4 bases outside the gene matches. In DNA form, the CDR3 reads TGTGCCAGCAGTTTAGAGCGGGGGGGAAGAGATACGCAGTATTTT. Translating gives CASSLERGGRDTQYF.

This chain joins TRBV13 and TRBJ2-3; 7 nucleotides line up with TRBD1. This CDR3 has 15 residues. From germline, CDR1 is PRHDT and CDR2 FYEKMQ (reference sequence). Unmatched junction bases numbered 7, after V lost 5 bases and J lost 2 bases. CDR3: CASSQDRRTTDTQYF. The CDR3, as DNA: TGTGCCAGCAGCCAGGACAGGCGCACCACAGATACGCAGTATTTT.

The table lists this clone with a few counts. V and J are TRBV7-8 and TRBJ2-7, with 8 bases aligning to TRBD1. The CDR3 consists of 15 residues. Germline CDR1 reads SGHVS; CDR2 reads FQNEAQ. Trimming at V came to 5 bases and at J to 2 bases, leaving 8 bases not matched to a gene. CDR3 in DNA: TGTGCCAGCAGCCCAAACCCAGGGGGCACCTACGAGCAGTACGTC. It encodes CASSPNPGGTYEQYV.

This clone was detected only a few times. The V gene is TRBV6-5, the J gene TRBJ1-2, with D perhaps TRBD1 (5 bases). This CDR3 has 13 residues. Germline lookup yields CDR1 MNHEY and CDR2 SVGAGI. V was clipped by 0 bases and J by 7 bases, with 9 bases between them. The CDR3 loop is CASSYSSGAGYTF. The CDR3 DNA reads as TGTGCCAGCAGTTACTCGAGCGGGGCTGGCTACACCTTC.

This rearrangement joins TRBV29-1 to TRBJ1-2; D is perhaps TRBD1 (5 bases). This CDR3 is 13 amino acids long. The germline V and J ends were trimmed by 2 bases and 3 bases, with 10 bases remaining between them. Germline V lookup: CDR1 SQVTM, CDR2 ANQGSEA. The CDR3 reads CSVEKGTDYGYTF. Here the CDR3 DNA reads TGCAGCGTTGAAAAGGGGACGGACTATGGCTACACCTTC.

V usage is TRBV7-6 and J usage is TRBJ2-1; 10 positions match TRBD2. This CDR3 is built from 14 residues. V dropped 4 bases and J dropped 5; count of bases not matched to a gene: 2. The germline V gene has CDR1 SGHVS and CDR2 FNYEAQ. DNA of the CDR3: TGTGCCAGCAGCTCAAGCGGGGGGGACAATGAGCAGTTCTTC. It translates to CASSSSGGDNEQFF.

V gene TRBV30 combines with J gene TRBJ1-4, with no clear D. Looked up from germline, CDR1 is GTSNPN and CDR2 is SVGIG (reference sequence). V was clipped by 4 bases and J by 0 bases, with 9 bases between them. There are 14 residues in the CDR3. The CDR3 is CAWTFSATNEKLFF. The CDR3 bases are TGTGCCTGGACCTTCTCTGCAACTAATGAAAAACTGTTTTTT.

The V gene is TRBV13, the J gene TRBJ2-5; 7 bases match TRBD1. The J segment lost 5 bases and the V segment lost 4 bases, leaving 13 bases of the junction unmatched. The CDR3 sequence is 16 residues long. Germline assignment: CDR1 PRHDT and CDR2 FYEKMQ (reference sequence). DNA for the CDR3: TGTGCCAGCAGCTCTGATGGACAGGAGCTGGGGGAGACCCAGTACTTC. Translated, it gives CASSSDGQELGETQYF.

This clone showed up just once. The rearrangement joins TRBV13 to TRBJ2-2; D not certain. The V gene's germline CDR1 is PRHDT and CDR2 FYEKMQ (reference sequence). The V end lost 0 bases, the J end lost 7 bases, and 15 bases lay between the germline ends. The CDR3 length is 16 residues. CDR3 nucleotide sequence: TGTGCCAGCAGCTTAGGAGGACCGGACGATTACGGGGAGCTGTTTTTT. It specifies CASSLGGPDDYGELFF.

A note on this clone: The sample holds other DNA sequences that translate to the same CDR3. The CDR3 nucleotides are TGTGCCAGCAGCGTAGGGGGTTCCTACGAGCAGTACTTC. This gives the protein CASSVGGSYEQYF. V usage is TRBV9 and J usage is TRBJ2-7; D is undetermined. This CDR3 has 13 residues. V was pared by 0 bases and J by 1 base, with 5 bases between. Germline V lookup: CDR1 SGDLS, CDR2 YYNGEE.

This clone appeared a single time. This sequence joins TRBV7-9 and TRBJ2-1, with 11 bases matching TRBD1. CDR1 SEHNR and CDR2 FQNEAQ come from the germline V gene (reference sequence). Unmatched junction bases numbered 7, after V lost 5 bases and J lost 7 bases. The CDR3 extends over 15 amino acids. The CDR3 loop reads CASSQGQGENNEQFF. As DNA, the CDR3 is TGTGCCAGCAGCCAGGGACAGGGGGAAAATAATGAGCAGTTCTTC.

The rearrangement uses TRBV7-6 and TRBJ2-1; 12 bases align to TRBD2. Trimming cost V 3 bases and J 4 bases; bases outside gene matches: 4. The CDR3 loop spans 16 amino acids. Germline V lookup: CDR1 SGHVS, CDR2 FNYEAQ. The CDR3 DNA reads as TGTGCCAGCAGCTTGACCCTAGCGGGGGGGTACAATGAGCAGTTCTTC. The encoded protein is CASSLTLAGGYNEQFF.

This sequence joins TRBV19 and TRBJ2-2; D may correspond to TRBD1 or TRBD2 (5 bases each). The CDR3 is 16 amino acids. The V end lost 4 bases, the J end lost 0 bases, and 12 bases lay between the germline ends. Germline V gene lookup returns CDR1 LNHDA and CDR2 SQIVND (reference sequence). CDR3 protein: CASSNRRGPNTGELFF. DNA of the CDR3: TGTGCCAGTAGTAACAGACGGGGCCCGAACACCGGGGAGCTGTTTTTT.

The chain couples TRBV18 to TRBJ2-2; D unresolved. CDR1 and CDR2 (germline): KGHSH, LQKENI. This CDR3 contains 15 residues. The germline V and J ends were trimmed by 1 base and 4 bases, with 10 bases remaining between them. The CDR3 DNA follows: TGTGCCAGCTCACCACAAGACGACGGCACCGGGGAGCTGTTTTTT. This sequence encodes CASSPQDDGTGELFF.

The chain carries TRBV27 and TRBJ1-1, with D tentatively TRBD1 (5 bases). Trimming cost V 5 bases and J 11 bases, with 12 bases left between them. Germline V lookup: CDR1 MNHEY, CDR2 SMNVEV (reference sequence). This CDR3 spans 11 amino acids. The CDR3 spells CASSTGLVAFF. CDR3 bases: TGTGCCAGCAGTACGGGACTGGTTGCTTTCTTT.

The rearrangement uses TRBV6-5 and TRBJ1-2; D gene unclear. V lost 0 bases and J lost 4, with 12 bases in between. CDR1 and CDR2 from the germline V gene are MNHEY and SVGAGI. CDR3 length equals 15 residues. The CDR3 nucleotides are TGTGCCAGCAGTTACTCAGGCAGAGATCCCTATGGCTACACCTTC. This translates into CASSYSGRDPYGYTF.

The gene calls are TRBV7-8 and TRBJ1-5; maybe TRBD1 (6 bases). The CDR3 sequence is 14 residues long. Germline V CDR1 and CDR2: SGHVS, FQNEAQ. V was trimmed by 5 bases and J by 6 bases, leaving 14 bases between them. CDR3 in DNA: TGTGCCAGCAGCCCTAGGGGGGACGGTCAGCCCCAGCATTTT. This encodes CASSPRGDGQPQHF. Combining the CDR3 with reference TRBV7-8 and TRBJ1-5 gives the whole variable domain GAGVSQSPRYKVAKRGQDVALRCDPISGHVSLFWYQQALGQGPEFLTYFQNEAQLDKSGLPSDRFFAERPEGSVSTLKIQRTQQEDSAVYLCASSPRGDGQPQHFGDGTRLSIL.

V usage is TRBV28 and J usage is TRBJ2-3; 8 bases match TRBD2. The V gene end was trimmed by 5 bases and the J gene end by 1 base; junction bases not matched to a gene: 14. The CDR3 has 18 amino acids. Germline CDR1 MDHEN, CDR2 SYDVKM. The CDR3 spells CASSAPPGLGSGTDTQYF. In DNA, the CDR3 is TGTGCCAGCAGTGCTCCTCCGGGACTAGGATCAGGCACAGATACGCAGTATTTT.